This T cell receptor (beta chain) was identified during a study of shared clonotypes between healthy human individuals. Study-wide results and caveats: Generation of non-shared clonotypes was less probable than generation of clonotypes shared by all four donors. The genetic and exposure-history diversity represented was limited by few donors.

This clone was seen a handful of times. The antigen is undetermined. CDR3 length: 14 amino acids. Looked up from germline, CDR1 is MNHEY and CDR2 is SMNVEV (reference sequence). V lost 1 base to trimming and J lost 9 bases, with 14 bases between them. All donors qualified as healthy HIV-negative adults and had experienced no recent acute infections or vaccinations. Every donor was a Caucasian adult from Nashville, Tennessee. Measured with immunoSEQ multiplex PCR; TCRdb has only the in-frame clones, and not every one. The table includes more than 900,000 clones, around 78% detected once. This TCR derives from a man aged 18 to 30 in good health. Some clones in this sample may be carry-over from other donors' samples. The chain is built from TRBV27 and TRBJ2-3; D uncertain. Sequenced material: memory CD4+ T cells from PBMCs. As for subset: CD45RA-negative fraction. CDR3 sequence reads: CASSLFPDLDTQYF. The CDR3 nucleotides read TGTGCCAGCAGTTTATTCCCAGATTTGGACACGCAGTATTTT.